This TCR beta chain was documented in a study of cytomegalovirus exposure and HLA in healthy donors. Across the study: Clustering assigned 81% of the 350 to 450 genotyped donors to the Caucasian-associated ancestry cluster.

The CDR3 loop spans 14 amino acids. The germline V and J ends were trimmed by 7 bases and 4 bases, with 16 bases remaining between them. Germline loops: CDR1 MNHEY, CDR2 SMNVEV (reference sequence). The PCR made use of 60 Vbeta and 13 Jbeta primers. Using immunoSEQ multiplex PCR, the repertoire was profiled, and TCRdb retains in-frame clones only, with some absent. The data show more than 30,000 clones, and the top ten clones hold roughly 9.6%. The sequence came from a man aged 40-55 years in good health and CMV-seropositive. Sequencing input: PBMCs. The J gene is TRBJ1-1, the V gene TRBV27; D possibly corresponds to TRBD1 (5 bases). The CDR3: CASTPVGQVTEAFF. In nucleotides, the CDR3 is TGTGCCAGCACCCCGGTGGGGCAGGTCACTGAAGCTTTCTTT.